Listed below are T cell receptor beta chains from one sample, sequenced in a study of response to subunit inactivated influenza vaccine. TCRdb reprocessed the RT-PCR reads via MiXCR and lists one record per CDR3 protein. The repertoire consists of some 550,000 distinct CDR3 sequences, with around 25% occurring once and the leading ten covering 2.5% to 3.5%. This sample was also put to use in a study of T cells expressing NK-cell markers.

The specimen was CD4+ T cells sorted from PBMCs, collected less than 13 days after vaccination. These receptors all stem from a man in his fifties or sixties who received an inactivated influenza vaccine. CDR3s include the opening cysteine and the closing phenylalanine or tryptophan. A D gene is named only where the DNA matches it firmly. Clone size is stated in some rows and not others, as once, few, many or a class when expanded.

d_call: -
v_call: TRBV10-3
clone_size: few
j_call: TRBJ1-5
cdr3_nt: TGTGCCATCAGAGGGAGGGTCGATCAGCCCCAGCATTTT
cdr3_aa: CAIRGRVDQPQHF

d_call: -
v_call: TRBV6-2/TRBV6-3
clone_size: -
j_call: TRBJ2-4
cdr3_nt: TGTGCCAGCAGTTACGGGGAAAACATTCAGTACTTC
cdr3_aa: CASSYGENIQYF

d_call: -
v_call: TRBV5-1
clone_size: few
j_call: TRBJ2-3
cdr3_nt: TGCGCCAGCAGCTTGGCGGCTAGCCGGGGCCTAGATACGCAGTATTTT
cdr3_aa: CASSLAASRGLDTQYF

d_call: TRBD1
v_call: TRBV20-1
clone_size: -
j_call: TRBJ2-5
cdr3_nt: TGCAGTGCTGACAGGGGAGGCTTGGAGACCCAGTACTTC
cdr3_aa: CSADRGGLETQYF

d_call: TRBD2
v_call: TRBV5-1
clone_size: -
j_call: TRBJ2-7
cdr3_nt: TGCGCCAGCAGCTTAACCCCCGGGAGGGCGTCCTACGAGCAGTACTTC
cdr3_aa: CASSLTPGRASYEQYF

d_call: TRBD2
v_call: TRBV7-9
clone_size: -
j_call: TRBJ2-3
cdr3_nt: TGTGCCAGCAGCTTAGCCCGGACTAGCGGGAGGGCAGATACGCAGTATTTT
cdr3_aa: CASSLARTSGRADTQYF

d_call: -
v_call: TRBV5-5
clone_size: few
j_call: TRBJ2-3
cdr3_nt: TGTGCCAGCAGCTTCGGACCTTTGGATACGCAGTATTTT
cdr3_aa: CASSFGPLDTQYF

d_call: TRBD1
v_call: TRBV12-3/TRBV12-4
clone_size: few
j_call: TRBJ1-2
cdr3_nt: TGTGCCAGCAGTTTGGGGACAGCGGGAGGCTACACCTTC
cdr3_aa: CASSLGTAGGYTF

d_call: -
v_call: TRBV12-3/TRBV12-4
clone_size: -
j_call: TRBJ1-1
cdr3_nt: TGTGCCAGCAGTCGCTACGGTCAGGCGGCGAACACTGAAGCTTTCTTT
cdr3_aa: CASSRYGQAANTEAFF

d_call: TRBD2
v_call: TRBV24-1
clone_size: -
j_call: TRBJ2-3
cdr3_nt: TGTGCCACCAGTGATCGGACTAGCGGGAGGGTCGGGACAGATACGCAGTATTTT
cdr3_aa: CATSDRTSGRVGTDTQYF

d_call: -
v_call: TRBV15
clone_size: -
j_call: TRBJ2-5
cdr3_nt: TGTGCCACCAGCAAATCAAAGGGGACCCAGTACTTC
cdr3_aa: CATSKSKGTQYF

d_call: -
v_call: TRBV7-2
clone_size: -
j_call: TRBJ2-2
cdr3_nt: TGTGCCAGCAGCTTAGTGGTCAGGACGAACACCGGGGAGCTGTTTTTT
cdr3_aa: CASSLVVRTNTGELFF

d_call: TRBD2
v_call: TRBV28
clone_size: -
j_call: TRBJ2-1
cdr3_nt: TGTGCCAGCAGTTTAACTAGCGGGAGAGTTACCAATGAGCAGTTCTTC
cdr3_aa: CASSLTSGRVTNEQFF

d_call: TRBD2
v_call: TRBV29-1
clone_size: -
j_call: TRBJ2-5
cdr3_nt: TGCAGCTCCTCCGGGGGCGGGGGGGCCGAGACCCAGTACTTC
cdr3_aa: CSSSGGGGAETQYF

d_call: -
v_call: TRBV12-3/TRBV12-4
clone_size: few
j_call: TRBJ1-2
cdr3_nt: TGTGCCAGCAGTTTTGGAGAATATGGCTACACCTTC
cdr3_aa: CASSFGEYGYTF

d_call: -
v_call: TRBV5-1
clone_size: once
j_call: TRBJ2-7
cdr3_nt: TGCGCCAGCAGCTTATCCCCCTTAGGGCAGACCTACGAGCAGTACTTC
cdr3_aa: CASSLSPLGQTYEQYF

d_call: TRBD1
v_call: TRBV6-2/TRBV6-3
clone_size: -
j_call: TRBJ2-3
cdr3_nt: TGTGCCAGCAGAACGGGGACAGCTACGCAGTATTTT
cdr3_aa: CASRTGTATQYF

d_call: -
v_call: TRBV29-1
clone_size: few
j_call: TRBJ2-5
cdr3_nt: TGCAGCGTTGAAGCAGGAGGAGAGACCCAGTACTTC
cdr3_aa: CSVEAGGETQYF

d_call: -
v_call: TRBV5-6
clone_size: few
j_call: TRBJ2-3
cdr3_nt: TGTGCCAGCAGCTTGGTAGGGCCCGGCACAGATACGCAGTATTTT
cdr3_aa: CASSLVGPGTDTQYF

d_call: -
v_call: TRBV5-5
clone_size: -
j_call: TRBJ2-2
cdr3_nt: TGTGCCAGCAGCCCCGGGTGGACCGGGGAGCTGTTTTTT
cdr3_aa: CASSPGWTGELFF

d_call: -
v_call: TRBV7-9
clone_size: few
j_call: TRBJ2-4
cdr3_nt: TGTGCCAGCAGCTCGGACAGTTGGGGAAACATTCAGTACTTC
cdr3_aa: CASSSDSWGNIQYF

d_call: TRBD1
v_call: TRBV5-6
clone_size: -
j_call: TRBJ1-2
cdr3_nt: TGTGCCAGCAGAAAGATCGGACAGGACTATGGCTACACCTTC
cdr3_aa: CASRKIGQDYGYTF